The source of this T cell receptor (beta chain) is a study of cytomegalovirus exposure and HLA in healthy donors. In the PCR, 60 Vbeta and 13 Jbeta primers were used. Repertoires were generated with immunoSEQ multiplex PCR, while TCRdb's copy carries only in-frame clones and drops some. The sample lists some 150,000 clones; about 79% were seen once. Germline lookup yields CDR1 MNHNY and CDR2 SVGAGI (reference sequence). The CDR3 spans 12 residues. V dropped 10 bases and J dropped 15; count of bases not matched to a gene: 15. For this clone: Its antigen is undetermined.

Points from the study as a whole: According to the study, 150 to 200 TCR beta chains were cytomegalovirus-associated. A cluster of highly shared sequence variants was likely a sequencing artifact. For TCR beta chains, V- and J-gene trimming was later linked to a missense DCLRE1C variant.

The chain is built from TRBV6-6 and TRBJ2-1; TRBD2 matches 7 bases. This TCR was recovered from a male donor in good health and CMV-seronegative. Sequencing used PBMCs. CDR3 amino acids: CATHSVGDYTFF. The DNA for the CDR3 is TGTGCCACGCATAGTGTAGGGGACTACACGTTCTTC.